These 10 T cell receptor beta chains share one sample of origin, sequenced in a study of T cell changes during pregnancy in multiple sclerosis. Profiled with immunoSEQ multiplex PCR; TCRdb holds only in-frame clones, not every one. This sample yields around 65,000 clones, of which about 92% are seen a single time; 2.5% to 3.5% belongs to the top ten. The starting material was peripheral blood, obtained in the second trimester of pregnancy. The receptor set was obtained from a female donor in good health, enrolled as a control in a pregnancy study.

This clone occurred many times. At one of its ends the junction is not consistent with the germline gene, which may arise from a read error. This chain connects TRBV18 to TRBJ2-7, with D possibly TRBD2 on 6 matching bases. The CDR3 contains 14 residues. CDR1 is KGHSH, CDR2 LQKENI, per germline. The CDR3 loop is CASSPSGEVTLTNF. The CDR3 region has the DNA TGTGCCAGCTCACCTTCGGGGGAAGTGACCCTTACAAACTTC.

This clone was seen a few times. The chain links TRBV30 to TRBJ2-1; 9 bases fit TRBD1. With 1 base clipped from V and 8 bases from J, the junction kept 6 bases outside the gene matches. From germline, CDR1 is GTSNPN and CDR2 SVGIG (reference sequence). The CDR3 extends over 14 amino acids. The CDR3 is CAWSAGQGLDEQFF. The CDR3, as DNA: TGTGCCTGGAGTGCGGGACAGGGCCTAGATGAGCAGTTCTTC.

The chain employs TRBV7-9 and TRBJ2-4; D may be TRBD1 (6 bases). CDR3 length: 15 amino acids. The germline V and J ends were trimmed by 5 bases and 2 bases, with 13 bases remaining between them. Germline assignment: CDR1 SEHNR and CDR2 FQNEAQ (reference sequence). Here the CDR3 reads CASSVKQGTKNIQYF. CDR3 in DNA: TGTGCCAGCAGCGTGAAACAGGGAACCAAAAACATTCAGTACTTC. The full variable domain, completed using reference TRBV7-9 and TRBJ2-4, is DTGVSQNPRHKITKRGQNVTFRCDPISEHNRLYWYRQTLGQGPEFLTYFQNEAQLEKSRLLSDRFSAERPKGSFSTLEIQRTEQGDSAMYLCASSVKQGTKNIQYFGAGTRLSVL.

The chain has TRBV6-4 and TRBJ2-1; 10 bases are a match to TRBD2. With V trimmed by 4 bases and J by 7 bases, 10 bases remained unmatched. The CDR3 has 16 residues. Germline CDR1 MRHNA, CDR2 SNTAGT. CDR3 residues: CASSGDSGRSLNEQFF. The CDR3 coding sequence is TGTGCCAGCAGTGGAGATAGCGGGAGGTCCCTAAATGAGCAGTTCTTC.

The chain recombines TRBV6-5 with TRBJ2-1; TRBD2 matches at 7 bases. The germline CDR1 and CDR2 sequences are MNHEY and SVGAGI. This CDR3 is 15 amino acids long. Trimming cost V 7 bases and J 6 bases; bases outside gene matches: 12. For the CDR3, the DNA is TGTGCCAGCACCCTCTGGGCGGGAGAGGGCAATGAGCAGTTCTTC. Translated: CASTLWAGEGNEQFF.

This clone has just a few counts. The chain has TRBV28 and TRBJ2-2, with 9 bases lining up with TRBD1. Germline CDR1 and CDR2: MDHEN and SYDVKM. This CDR3 comprises 15 residues. V lost 3 bases, J lost 4 bases, and 3 bases stayed unmatched. The CDR3 DNA sequence: TGTGCCAGCAGTTTCTACAGGGGGCCCACCGGGGAGCTGTTTTTT. Translation: CASSFYRGPTGELFF.

As for this clone: At one end the junction does not follow the germline gene, possibly because of a read error. The chain recombines TRBV4-1 with TRBJ2-1; TRBD2 aligns across 8 bases. The germline V gene has CDR1 MGHRA and CDR2 YSYEKL. The CDR3 has 12 amino acids. The DNA for the CDR3 is TGCGCCAGCAGCGGGGGCAGCGGGAGAACGGTCTTC. This sequence encodes CASSGGSGRTVF.

The chain recombines TRBV10-3 with TRBJ2-1, with D uncertain. V gave up 4 bases and J gave up 8 bases, with 9 bases separating them. The germline V gene has CDR1 ENHRY and CDR2 SYGVKD. The CDR3 consists of 12 residues. CDR3 loop: CAISGTTDEQFF. Here the CDR3 DNA reads TGTGCCATCAGTGGTACGACTGATGAGCAGTTCTTC.

V is TRBV5-4 and J is TRBJ2-7, with a weak D call TRBD2 (5 bases). V lost 3 bases and J 4 bases, leaving 8 bases between the germline ends. CDR1 SGHNT and CDR2 YYREEE come from the germline V gene (reference sequence). The length of the CDR3 is 12 residues. In DNA, the CDR3 is TGTGCCAGCAGCTCGGGGTCTTACGAGCAGTACTTC. Translated, it gives CASSSGSYEQYF.

V and J are TRBV7-3 and TRBJ2-7; 11 positions agree with TRBD2. V was clipped by 3 bases and J by 3 bases; unmatched bases: 1. Germline V gene lookup returns CDR1 SGHTA and CDR2 FQGTGA. The CDR3 has 14 amino acids. The CDR3 loop is CASSFSGGVYEQYF. The CDR3 DNA follows: TGTGCCAGCAGCTTTAGCGGGGGGGTCTACGAGCAGTACTTC.